This T cell receptor (beta chain) was captured in a study of T cells after posttransplantation cyclophosphamide. This clone showed up many times. Its antigen is not known. Study-wide results and caveats: Donor CD8+ memory clones often dominated recipient blood repertoires at later times.

On the day of bone marrow donation, the related graft donor provided peripheral blood. V was clipped by 4 bases and J by 7 bases; unmatched bases: 10. CDR3 length: 14 residues. Germline CDR1 reads SGHAT; CDR2 reads FQNNGV. Data came from immunoSEQ multiplex PCR; TCRdb stores just in-frame clones and leaves some out. The sample is made up of about 30,000 clones, none counted only once. The source material was PBMCs. The TCR comes from a woman between 55 and 75 years old in good health, CMV-negative, and a related stem cell transplant donor. This rearrangement joins TRBV11-2 to TRBJ2-7, with 7 bases lining up with TRBD1. For the CDR3, the DNA is TGTGCCAGCAGCTATGACAGGGTTGGTGGGGAGCAGTACTTC. This translates into CASSYDRVGGEQYF.